A single sample gave rise to the 32 T cell receptor beta chains below, sequenced in a study of identical twins (dated by TCRdb to 2016 to 2017). Preparation of the library involved 5' RACE. The data were produced on an Illumina HiSeq 2000. The public reads were reanalyzed by TCRdb: fastp trimming at Q25, MiXCR alignment, in-frame beta chains only. Rows are combined by CDR3 protein, so each entry shows the most common genes and DNA. This sample comprises 1.5 million to 2 million distinct CDR3 sequences, 32% of them detected only once. The ten largest make up more than 0.25% of the sample. Sequencing was performed on cord blood. Receptors were obtained from a newborn girl in good health.

Here the CDR3 DNA reads TGTGCCAGCAGCTTGGACAGTTCGGGAGAGACCCAGTACTTC. Amino acid sequence: CASSLDSSGETQYF. The chain combines TRBV5-6 with TRBJ2-5; D is unresolved. The CDR3 loop spans 14 amino acids. Trimming removed 0 bases at V and 4 bases at J, with 10 bases between. The germline V gene encodes CDR1 SGHDT and CDR2 YYEEEE.

The table lists this clonotype with a few counts. This sequence joins TRBV11-3 and TRBJ2-7; D might be TRBD2 (5 bases). Trimming removed 1 base at V and 0 bases at J, with 10 bases between. Germline V gene data show CDR1 as SGHNT and CDR2 as YENEEA. The CDR3 has 15 amino acids. The chain's CDR3 is CASSLGGRHSYEQYF. As DNA, the CDR3 is TGTGCCAGCAGCTTAGGAGGGCGGCACTCCTACGAGCAGTACTTC.

The chain carries TRBV28 and TRBJ2-3, with 7 bases aligning to TRBD2. CDR1 is MDHEN, CDR2 SYDVKM, per germline. The CDR3 extends over 12 amino acids. The trim removed 11 bases at V and 5 bases at J, leaving 7 bases unmatched. CDR3 amino acids: CALSGPRDTQYF. CDR3 DNA: TGTGCCCTTAGCGGGCCCCGAGATACGCAGTATTTT.

This sequence joins TRBV4-1 and TRBJ1-2; the D gene is possibly TRBD1 (6 bases). Germline assignment: CDR1 MGHRA and CDR2 YSYEKL. V was trimmed by 1 base and J by 0 bases, leaving 9 bases between them. CDR3 length: 15 residues. The CDR3 region is CASSQVWTANYGYTF. CDR3 DNA: TGCGCCAGCAGCCAAGTTTGGACAGCTAACTATGGCTACACCTTC.

This clonotype was seen a handful of times. CDR3 in DNA: TGCGCCAGCAGATACAAGAGCGGCGGGGGGGCCCACGAGCAGTACTTC. Its translation: CASRYKSGGGAHEQYF. The J gene is TRBJ2-7, the V gene TRBV5-1; 9 bases fit TRBD2. Germline loops: CDR1 SGHRS, CDR2 YFSETQ. The CDR3 length is 16 residues. Trimming at V came to 5 bases and at J to 5 bases, leaving 14 bases not matched to a gene.

This clonotype appeared a few times. The chain joins TRBV20-1 to TRBJ2-1, with D perhaps matching TRBD2 (5 bases). V gave up 0 bases and J gave up 5 bases, with 17 bases separating them. In germline, CDR1 is DFQATT, CDR2 SNEGSKA (reference sequence). This CDR3 region has 16 residues. CDR3 in amino acids: CSARDRGGSRNNEQFF. DNA of the CDR3: TGCAGTGCTAGAGATCGGGGTGGGAGCCGAAACAATGAGCAGTTCTTC.

Only a few counts were recorded for this clonotype. The chain joins TRBV20-1 to TRBJ2-3; 7 positions match TRBD2. CDR1 DFQATT and CDR2 SNEGSKA come from the germline V gene (reference sequence). The CDR3 runs 15 residues. The V segment lost 1 base and the J segment 2 bases; nucleotides outside the gene matches: 6. The CDR3 bases are TGCAGTGCTAGAGCCCCGGGACTACTCACAGATACGCAGTATTTT. This sequence encodes CSARAPGLLTDTQYF.

The chain combines TRBV28 with TRBJ1-3; 8 nucleotides align to TRBD1. CDR1 MDHEN and CDR2 SYDVKM come from the germline V gene. The CDR3 runs 15 residues. Losses at the gene ends were 6 bases for V and 2 bases for J; bases not matched to a gene: 6. CDR3 in amino acids: CASSQDREAGNTIYF. CDR3 DNA: TGTGCCAGCAGCCAGGACAGGGAAGCTGGAAACACCATATATTTT.

As to this clonotype: Without the conserved terminal phenylalanine or tryptophan, this CDR3 likely stems from a read error. No DNA is shown, since the ends of the CDR3 on it are uncertain; the CDR3 is the one TCRdb lists. The chain recombines TRBV29-1 with TRBJ1-5. Germline assignment: CDR1 SQVTM and CDR2 ANQGSEA. The CDR3 is 13 residues long, counting both termini. The CDR3 loop is CSVVKDSNQPQAP.

This clonotype was detected a few times. V and J are TRBV29-1 and TRBJ2-5; a possible D gene is TRBD1 (5 bases). Trimming left V 3 bases short and J 4 bases short, with 12 bases between. Germline-derived CDR1 and CDR2 are SQVTM and ANQGSEA. This CDR3 is 13 amino acids long. CDR3 amino acids: CSVEVNQGETQYF. The CDR3, as DNA: TGCAGCGTTGAGGTTAACCAGGGAGAGACCCAGTACTTC. Based on the CDR3 plus reference TRBV29-1 and TRBJ2-5, the full variable domain is SAVISQKPSRDICQRGTSLTIQCQVDSQVTMMFWYRQQPGQSLTLIATANQGSEATYESGFVIDKFPISRPNLTFSTLTVSNMSPEDSSIYLCSVEVNQGETQYFGPGTRLLVL.

The rearrangement links TRBV5-1 to TRBJ2-7; 7 bases are shared with TRBD2. The CDR3 loop spans 14 amino acids. V was clipped by 5 bases and J by 6 bases; unmatched bases: 11. Germline CDR1 and CDR2: SGHRS and YFSETQ. CDR3 amino acids: CASRRDGRSAEQYF. CDR3 bases: TGCGCCAGCAGAAGAGACGGGAGGTCCGCCGAGCAGTACTTC.

Note on this clonotype: A single base separates this from a much larger clone, so it may be a read error. The genes are TRBV27 and TRBJ2-3, with 9 positions matching TRBD2. CDR1 is MNHEY and CDR2 is SMNVEV in the germline V gene (reference sequence). V shed 3 bases, J shed 0 bases, and the junction held 4 bases outside the gene matches. The CDR3 sequence is 16 residues long. The CDR3 DNA reads TGTGCCAGCAGTTTCGCGGGAGGGCCTAGCACAGATACGCAGTATTTT. Its translation: CASSFAGGPSTDTQYF.

V and J are TRBV12-3 or TRBV12-4 and TRBJ2-3; possibly TRBD1 for D (5 bases). The CDR3 length is 13 residues. Trimming shortened V by 5 bases and J by 2 bases, and 8 bases separated the two germline ends. CDR3 sequence: CASSDRPTDTQYF. In DNA, the CDR3 is TGTGCCAGCAGTGACAGACCCACAGATACGCAGTATTTT.

This rearrangement joins TRBV29-1 to TRBJ1-1; 9 nucleotides align to TRBD1. The CDR3 totals 12 residues. Germline loops: CDR1 SQVTM, CDR2 ANQGSEA. After removal of 4 bases from V and 11 bases from J, the junction contained 8 bases not matched to a gene. The CDR3 DNA reads as TGCAGCGTTGGGACAGGGGAGGTTGAGGCTTTCTTT. Protein: CSVGTGEVEAFF.

The V gene is TRBV9, the J gene TRBJ2-1, with D tentatively TRBD2 (6 bases). Germline values: CDR1 SGDLS, CDR2 YYNGEE. V dropped 0 bases and J dropped 6 bases, with 10 bases sitting between them. This CDR3 comprises 14 residues. CDR3 DNA: TGTGCCAGCAGCGTAGAGGGACTCCGCAATGAGCAGTTCTTC. It translates to CASSVEGLRNEQFF.

The CDR3 region has the DNA TGTGCCAGCAGCCAAGATTTCACCATGACGAAGACCCAGTACTTC. It encodes CASSQDFTMTKTQYF. The chain recombines TRBV14 with TRBJ2-5; D gene ambiguous. In germline, CDR1 is SGHDN, CDR2 FVKESK. The CDR3 loop spans 15 amino acids. The V gene lost 0 bases and the J gene lost 6 bases, with 14 bases spanning the gap.

This clonotype was recorded at least ten times. The chain combines TRBV9 with TRBJ2-3; tentatively, D is TRBD1 or TRBD2 (5 bases each). With 4 bases removed from V and 5 bases from J, the gap between germline ends came to 20 bases. This CDR3 has 16 residues. The V gene's germline CDR1 is SGDLS and CDR2 YYNGEE. The CDR3 loop is CASSFRDPGSQDTQYF. The CDR3, as DNA: TGTGCCAGCAGCTTCCGGGACCCGGGCTCACAAGATACGCAGTATTTT.

The gene calls are TRBV19 and TRBJ2-5; no clear D. The J call is doubtful: the DNA matches TRBJ2-7 better. This CDR3 contains 15 residues. Germline V CDR1 and CDR2: LNHDA, SQIVND (reference sequence). The CDR3 nucleotides are TGTGCCAGTAGTATCGTTTGGGGTCCAAACTACGAGCAGTACTTC. Translation gives CASSIVWGPNYEQYF.

This clonotype was detected many times. The chain uses TRBV20-1 and TRBJ1-4; 9 nucleotides line up with TRBD1. Germline V gives CDR1 DFQATT, CDR2 SNEGSKA (reference sequence). The length of the CDR3 is 15 residues. Trimming at V came to 3 bases and at J to 8 bases, leaving 10 bases not matched to a gene. The CDR3 sequence: CSARPRDRDQEKLFF. DNA for the CDR3: TGCAGTGCTAGGCCCCGGGACAGGGATCAAGAAAAACTGTTTTTT.

This sequence joins TRBV7-6 and TRBJ1-5; D not certain. This CDR3 is 16 amino acids long. Germline V gene sequence: CDR1 SGHVS, CDR2 FNYEAQ. The V end lost 1 base, the J end lost 0 bases, and 10 bases lay between the germline ends. CDR3 region: CASSLGYGSSNQPQHF. The CDR3 DNA reads TGTGCCAGCAGCTTAGGGTACGGGAGTAGCAATCAGCCCCAGCATTTT.

DNA for the CDR3: TGCAGTGCTAGAGATCCGGCTAGCCGCACCGGGGAGCTGTTTTTT. Translation gives CSARDPASRTGELFF. The genes are TRBV20-1 and TRBJ2-2; D might be TRBD2 (5 bases). The CDR3 has 15 amino acids. The germline gives CDR1 DFQATT, CDR2 SNEGSKA (reference sequence). With 0 bases removed from V and 4 bases from J, the gap between germline ends came to 12 bases.

On this clonotype itself: A read error may account for a junction end that differs from germline. The chain combines TRBV29-1 with TRBJ2-7; D remains ambiguous. This CDR3 spans 13 amino acids. CDR1 and CDR2 from the germline V gene are SQVTM and ANQGSEA. CDR3 loop: CSVGTVRSYERYF. Here the CDR3 DNA reads TGCAGCGTTGGTACAGTCCGCTCCTACGAGCGGTACTTC.

This chain links TRBV12-3 or TRBV12-4 with TRBJ2-3; TRBD1 aligns across 9 bases. This CDR3 is 15 amino acids long. V shed 3 bases and J 2 bases; nucleotides not matched to a gene: 3. CDR3 DNA sequence: TGTGCCAGCAGTTTTCCACAGGGGGCCACAGATACGCAGTATTTT. Encoded protein: CASSFPQGATDTQYF.

The sample holds a few counts of this clonotype. The chain combines TRBV12-3 or TRBV12-4 with TRBJ2-5; 9 nucleotides align to TRBD1. The V segment lost 6 bases and the J segment 3 bases; nucleotides outside the gene matches: 8. CDR3 length: 15 amino acids. The CDR3 bases are TGTGCCAGCAGACGACCGGGACAGGGTAAAGAGACCCAGTACTTC. It translates to CASRRPGQGKETQYF.

The chain employs TRBV20-1 and TRBJ2-3, with TRBD1 as a possible D gene (5 bases). Germline values: CDR1 DFQATT, CDR2 SNEGSKA (reference sequence). V lost 0 bases and J 2 bases, leaving 9 bases between the germline ends. CDR3 size: 14 residues. In nucleotides, the CDR3 is TGCAGTGCTAGAGATTCCAGGGCCACAGATACGCAGTATTTT. Translating gives CSARDSRATDTQYF.

This clonotype appeared a few times. The chain combines TRBV7-9 with TRBJ2-3; 11 bases map to TRBD2. Germline CDR1 SEHNR, CDR2 FQNEAQ (reference sequence). V was clipped by 5 bases and J by 4 bases; unmatched bases: 11. The CDR3 contains 17 residues. CDR3 DNA: TGTGCCAGCAGCCTAGGTGATTGGACTAGCGGGCCAGATACGCAGTATTTT. Amino acids: CASSLGDWTSGPDTQYF.

Written as DNA, the CDR3 is TGTGCCATCTCAGCTACGGGACAGGGGTTCTACGAGCAGTACTTC. Protein sequence: CAISATGQGFYEQYF. The V call is TRBV10-3, the J call TRBJ2-5, with 10 bases identical to TRBD1. The J call is uncertain, as TRBJ2-7 better fits the DNA end. This CDR3 region has 15 residues. The germline gives CDR1 ENHRY, CDR2 SYGVKD.

This clonotype was recorded many times. The chain links TRBV20-1 to TRBJ2-1; D possibly matches TRBD1 or TRBD2 (6 bases each). The germline V and J ends were trimmed by 0 bases and 0 bases, with 9 bases remaining between them. CDR3 length equals 15 residues. The germline V gene has CDR1 DFQATT and CDR2 SNEGSKA (reference sequence). CDR3 nucleotides: TGCAGTGCTAGAGATCGGGGGCCCTCCTACAATGAGCAGTTCTTC. This codes for CSARDRGPSYNEQFF.

The rearrangement uses TRBV4-1 and TRBJ2-5; D is undetermined. V was clipped by 0 bases and J by 7 bases, with 6 bases between them. CDR1 and CDR2 from the germline V gene are MGHRA and YSYEKL. The CDR3 extends over 12 amino acids. The CDR3 sequence is CASSQDDGTQYF. The CDR3 bases are TGCGCCAGCAGCCAAGATGACGGGACCCAGTACTTC.

For this clonotype: A read error may produce the germline difference seen at one junction end. V usage is TRBV12-3 or TRBV12-4 and J usage is TRBJ1-2, with 7 bases aligning to TRBD1. CDR3 size: 12 residues. The CDR3: CASNTGDYDYTF. The DNA for the CDR3 is TGTGCCAGCAACACAGGGGACTATGACTACACCTTC.

The chain combines TRBV20-1 with TRBJ1-5; tentatively, D is TRBD1 (6 bases). The V end was cut by 3 bases, the J end by 3 bases, with 12 bases between. CDR3 length: 14 residues. Germline lookup yields CDR1 DFQATT and CDR2 SNEGSKA (reference sequence). CDR3 coding DNA: TGCAGTGCTAGGAGGGGGGGATACAATCAGCCCCAGCATTTT. This gives the protein CSARRGGYNQPQHF.

This clonotype was found a few times. The chain couples TRBV6-5 to TRBJ1-4, with 9 bases fitting TRBD1. CDR3 length: 16 amino acids. The V and J ends lost 3 bases and 8 bases, in that order; junction bases with no gene match: 10. Germline CDR1 reads MNHEY; CDR2 reads SVGAGI. The CDR3 nucleotides are TGTGCCAGCAGTTATTACGACAGGGGGGCTCCCGAAAAACTGTTTTTT. Encoded protein: CASSYYDRGAPEKLFF.